This TCR beta chain was recorded in a study of Ad26.COV2.S vaccination and SARS-CoV-2 variants. Libraries were prepared by immunoSEQ multiplex PCR; TCRdb keeps only in-frame clonotypes and omits some of them. The table includes fewer than 500,000 clones, about nine tenths detected once. The CDR3 is made up of 17 amino acids. The V and J ends lost 0 bases and 4 bases respectively, with 19 bases between them. Germline V gene sequence: CDR1 MNHEY, CDR2 SVGEGT. Treatment noted: some 20 received Ad26.COV2.S at low or high dose, single or two shots; several received placebo; per-sample allocation not given. Sampling happened 63 days after the first vaccine or placebo injection.

The receptor was isolated from a person aged 18-65 years who received the Ad26.COV2.S COVID-19 vaccine or a placebo. The chain has TRBV6-2 or TRBV6-3 and TRBJ2-7; D perhaps matches TRBD2 (5 bases). The material sequenced was peripheral blood, taken in a trial of Ad26.COV2.S vaccine versus placebo. CDR3 DNA: TGTGCCAGCAGTTACTCGATGGGAGCCCCCCAGATTTACGAGCAGTACTTC. It translates to CASSYSMGAPQIYEQYF.